The source of this T cell receptor (beta chain) is a study of blood T cell repertoires in COVID-19. Study in general: From T cells, B-cell-depleted T cells, or PBMCs came the material, which was cDNA or gDNA.

Per the germline V gene, CDR1 is SGHDT and CDR2 is YYEEEE. V lost 4 bases and J lost 6; bases outside the gene matches: 6. This CDR3 contains 13 residues. The repertoire was sequenced with immunoSEQ multiplex PCR; TCRdb's copy has only in-frame clones and lacks some. Of roughly 220,000 clones detected, roughly 76% appear once; the ten largest clones hold around 7.2%. Sequenced material: peripheral blood. The sequence was collected from a woman of 80 years or more with COVID-19, enrolled during active disease. The chain uses TRBV5-6 and TRBJ1-2; 7 bases line up with TRBD1. The CDR3 DNA follows: TGTGCCAGCAGCCCCTGGACAGGAAATGGCTACACCTTC. It is translated as CASSPWTGNGYTF.